Presented here are 25 T cell receptor beta chains from one specimen sequenced in a study of blood T cell repertoires in COVID-19 (TCRdb year 2020). Receptor libraries were prepared by the immunoSEQ multiplex PCR assay. TCRdb mirrors the immuneACCESS table, restricted to in-frame sequences. Some clones are absent from its copies; in checked studies, under half trace to an unresolved V gene, and the reason for the others is unknown. The sample table contains about 670,000 clones; only one count was recorded for 75% to 90% of them. Of the sample, approximately 0.25% is held by the ten largest clones. Sequencing was carried out using peripheral blood. The origin of the receptors is a woman aged 18-29 years with acute or convalescent COVID-19.

The rearrangement uses TRBV5-1 and TRBJ2-1, with TRBD2 matching over 7 bases. V shed 9 bases, J shed 4 bases, and the junction held 4 bases outside the gene matches. CDR1 SGHRS and CDR2 YFSETQ come from the germline V gene. The CDR3 spans 12 residues. The CDR3 spells CATREGYNEQFF. CDR3 DNA sequence: TGCGCCACCAGGGAGGGGTACAATGAGCAGTTCTTC.

V usage is TRBV7-2 and J usage is TRBJ1-1, with D unclear. In germline, CDR1 is SGHTA, CDR2 FQGNSA. Trimming removed 0 bases at V and 4 bases at J, with 9 bases between. CDR3 size: 14 residues. The CDR3 protein is CASSLALGFTEAFF. The CDR3 DNA reads TGTGCCAGCAGCTTAGCGCTGGGCTTCACTGAAGCTTTCTTT. Complete variable domain (other parts from reference TRBV7-2 and TRBJ1-1): GAGVSQSPSNKVTEKGKDVELRCDPISGHTALYWYRQSLGQGLEFLIYFQGNSAPDKSGLPSDRFSAERTGGSVSTLTIQRTQQEDSAVYLCASSLALGFTEAFFGQGTRLTVV.

This rearrangement joins TRBV6-5 to TRBJ2-7, with D possibly TRBD1 on 6 matching bases. The CDR3 is made up of 14 amino acids. CDR1 and CDR2 from the germline V gene are MNHEY and SVGAGI. V lost 1 base and J 7 bases, leaving 14 bases between the germline ends. The CDR3 coding sequence is TGTGCCAGCAGTTACTTTCACAGGGATGAAGAGCAGTACTTC. Encoded protein: CASSYFHRDEEQYF.

The V and J genes are TRBV6-5 and TRBJ2-5; D is possibly TRBD2 (6 bases). Looked up from germline, CDR1 is MNHEY and CDR2 is SVGAGI. The CDR3 length is 14 residues. The V end lost 5 bases, the J end lost 5 bases, and 15 bases lay between the germline ends. CDR3 DNA sequence: TGTGCCAGCAGTCATGGGGGGACTTGGGAGACCCAGTACTTC. Protein product: CASSHGGTWETQYF.

The chain carries TRBV19 and TRBJ1-5, with D hard to call. CDR1 is LNHDA and CDR2 is SQIVND in the germline V gene (reference sequence). The CDR3 has 13 amino acids. V lost 3 bases, J lost 5 bases, and 8 bases lay in between. The CDR3: CASSMAPDQPQHF. Here the CDR3 DNA reads TGTGCCAGTAGTATGGCCCCAGATCAGCCCCAGCATTTT.

This chain links TRBV2 with TRBJ2-1, with D tentatively TRBD2 (6 bases). V lost 6 bases, J lost 8 bases, and 14 bases lay in between. This CDR3 has 13 residues. Germline V gene lookup returns CDR1 SNHLY and CDR2 FYNNEI. The CDR3 reads CASRGRERDEQFF. CDR3 DNA: TGTGCCAGCAGAGGAAGGGAGCGGGATGAGCAGTTCTTC.

This clone was counted a single time. The chain joins TRBV6-5 to TRBJ1-2; tentatively, D is TRBD1 (6 bases). With 9 bases removed from V and 4 bases from J, the gap between germline ends came to 18 bases. The V gene's germline CDR1 is MNHEY and CDR2 SVGAGI. The CDR3 contains 14 residues. This CDR3 is CASGSGGSGYGYTF. For the CDR3, the DNA is TGTGCCAGTGGGTCGGGGGGCAGCGGCTATGGCTACACCTTC.

This clone was observed once. The CDR3 region is CASSEDRDSRNQPQHF. The CDR3 nucleotides read TGTGCCAGCAGCGAAGACCGGGACAGCCGCAATCAGCCCCAGCATTTT. The chain has TRBV9 and TRBJ1-5; TRBD1 matches at 7 bases. Germline CDR1 reads SGDLS; CDR2 reads YYNGEE. The CDR3 has 16 amino acids. The J segment lost 2 bases and the V segment lost 3 bases, leaving 8 bases of the junction unmatched.

The rearrangement uses TRBV7-2 and TRBJ2-7, with TRBD2 matching over 11 bases. The CDR3 length is 19 residues. The germline CDR1 and CDR2 sequences are SGHTA and FQGNSA. J gave up 3 bases and V 4 bases, and 17 bases lay outside the gene matches. The CDR3 region is CASSSPISIAGGEFYEQYF. In DNA form, the CDR3 reads TGTGCCAGCAGCTCGCCCATATCTATAGCGGGGGGGGAATTCTACGAGCAGTACTTC.

This sequence joins TRBV4-2 and TRBJ2-1, with 14 nucleotides matching TRBD2. There are 19 residues in the CDR3. V gave up 3 bases and J gave up 4 bases; unmatched junction bases: 11. The germline CDR1 and CDR2 sequences are LGHNA and YNFKEQ. DNA of the CDR3: TGTGCCAGCAGCCAGGCTACCGGGACTAGCGGGGGTGCATACAATGAGCAGTTCTTC. Protein product: CASSQATGTSGGAYNEQFF.

The chain recombines TRBV5-6 with TRBJ1-1; 10 bases agree with TRBD1. The germline gives CDR1 SGHDT, CDR2 YYEEEE. The CDR3 totals 17 residues. Losses at the gene ends were 4 bases for V and 5 bases for J; bases not matched to a gene: 14. CDR3 DNA sequence: TGTGCCAGCAGCCCACCCCGGGACAGGGGAGGATGGACTGAAGCTTTCTTT. It is translated as CASSPPRDRGGWTEAFF.

This clone was counted once. The CDR3 loop is CASSQDRPVGELFF. DNA for the CDR3: TGTGCCAGCAGCCAAGATCGTCCGGTAGGAGAACTGTTTTTT. The rearrangement links TRBV3-1 (or the pseudogene TRBV3-2) to TRBJ1-4; D is ambiguous. The CDR3 sequence is 14 residues long. The ends were cut back, 0 bases at V and 12 bases at J, with 14 bases in the middle. Per germline, CDR1 LGHDT and CDR2 YNNKEL (reference sequence).

This chain uses TRBV11-2 with TRBJ2-6; possible D gene TRBD2, 5 bases. With 4 bases removed from V and 0 bases from J, the gap between germline ends came to 13 bases. This CDR3 contains 17 residues. Germline assignment: CDR1 SGHAT and CDR2 FQNNGV. The CDR3 DNA sequence: TGTGCCAGCAGCTACCGGGATTCCTTCTCTGGGGCCAACGTCCTGACTTTC. It specifies CASSYRDSFSGANVLTF.

The rearrangement links TRBV6-5 to TRBJ1-4; D perhaps matches TRBD1 (6 bases). V lost 5 bases and J 0 bases, leaving 10 bases between the germline ends. In germline, CDR1 is MNHEY, CDR2 SVGAGI. This CDR3 has 15 residues. The CDR3 here is CASSRGKATNEKLFF. The CDR3, as DNA: TGTGCCAGCAGTAGGGGGAAAGCAACTAATGAAAAACTGTTTTTT.

The chain couples TRBV4-1 to TRBJ2-3; TRBD2 matches at 12 bases. J lost 3 bases, V lost 4 bases, and 11 bases had no gene match. This CDR3 is 18 amino acids long. CDR1 MGHRA and CDR2 YSYEKL come from the germline V gene. CDR3 region: CASSPMTSGGIFTDTQYF. CDR3 sequence (DNA): TGCGCCAGCAGCCCCATGACTAGCGGGGGTATCTTTACAGATACGCAGTATTTT.

This chain links TRBV18 with TRBJ1-1; TRBD1 matches at 9 bases. CDR1 and CDR2 from the germline V gene are KGHSH and LQKENI. This CDR3 comprises 15 residues. V shed 4 bases and J 4 bases; nucleotides not matched to a gene: 7. This chain's CDR3 is CASSLWDREGTEAFF. DNA for the CDR3: TGTGCCAGCTCACTCTGGGACAGGGAGGGCACTGAAGCTTTCTTT. The full variable domain, in which reference TRBV18 and TRBJ1-1 provide the parts outside the CDR3, is NAGVMQNPRHLVRRRGQEARLRCSPMKGHSHVYWYRQLPEEGLKFMVYLQKENIIDESGMPKERFSAEFPKEGPSILRIQQVVRGDSAAYFCASSLWDREGTEAFFGQGTRLTVV.

The chain links TRBV10-3 to TRBJ2-3; tentatively, D is TRBD1 (6 bases). The CDR3 runs 14 residues. Trimming took 6 bases from V and 2 from J, leaving 12 bases between them. The germline V gene has CDR1 ENHRY and CDR2 SYGVKD. The CDR3 region has the DNA TGTGCCATCAGACGACAGGAAAACACAGATACGCAGTATTTT. It specifies CAIRRQENTDTQYF.

V usage is TRBV5-8 and J usage is TRBJ1-2, with D possibly matching TRBD1 (5 bases). This CDR3 spans 16 amino acids. The V gene's germline CDR1 is SGHTS and CDR2 YDEGEE. Trimming left V 1 base short and J 5 bases short, with 18 bases between. CDR3 nucleotides: TGTGCCAGCAGCTTGAGATTCGGGACCGGGAGTTATGGCTACACCTTC. Translated, it gives CASSLRFGTGSYGYTF.

The chain combines TRBV12-3 or TRBV12-4 with TRBJ2-2, with 7 bases that match TRBD1. With V trimmed by 5 bases and J by 5 bases, 2 bases remained unmatched. The CDR3 runs 13 residues. In DNA form, the CDR3 reads TGTGCCAGCAGTACACAGGGGACCGGGGAGCTGTTTTTT. It yields the protein CASSTQGTGELFF.

The rearrangement joins TRBV18 to TRBJ1-2, with D possibly TRBD1 on 5 matching bases. Between the trimmed V and J ends, which lost 2 bases and 7 bases, there was a span of 17 bases. The CDR3 loop spans 15 amino acids. CDR1 and CDR2 from the germline V gene are KGHSH and LQKENI. The CDR3 DNA reads TGTGCCAGCTCACCAGACGCCTCGGGGGTTGGTGGCTACACCTTC. It specifies CASSPDASGVGGYTF.

The CDR3 nucleotides are TGTGCCAGCAGCTCACAAGGACAGGGGGAAAAACTGTTTTTT. Encoded protein: CASSSQGQGEKLFF. This rearrangement joins TRBV5-6 to TRBJ1-4; 9 bases line up with TRBD1. Germline V gene lookup returns CDR1 SGHDT and CDR2 YYEEEE. Unmatched junction bases numbered 5, after V lost 3 bases and J lost 8 bases. This CDR3 is built from 14 residues.

CDR3 nucleotide sequence: TGTGCCAGCAGCTCGGACAGGGTGGGAGGCTACACCTTC. It translates to CASSSDRVGGYTF. V and J are TRBV5-6 and TRBJ1-2, with 8 bases that match TRBD1. The germline V gene has CDR1 SGHDT and CDR2 YYEEEE. The CDR3 totals 13 residues. V was pared by 3 bases and J by 8 bases, with 6 bases of the junction left unmatched.

The rearrangement uses TRBV5-1 and TRBJ1-4; 9 bases agree with TRBD1. CDR3 size: 14 residues. Losses at the gene ends were 5 bases for V and 6 bases for J; bases not matched to a gene: 5. Germline CDR1 is SGHRS and CDR2 is YFSETQ. CDR3 bases: TGCGCCAGCAGAGCGGGACAGGGTTATGAAAAACTGTTTTTT. It yields the protein CASRAGQGYEKLFF.

The rearrangement joins TRBV7-9 to TRBJ1-1; 7 bases map to TRBD1. The CDR3 totals 15 residues. J gave up 0 bases and V 5 bases, and 6 bases lay outside the gene matches. Germline V CDR1 and CDR2: SEHNR, FQNEAQ (reference sequence). CDR3 bases: TGTGCCAGCAGCCCCCGACAGGGCTTGAACACTGAAGCTTTCTTT. This codes for CASSPRQGLNTEAFF.

V gene TRBV5-5 combines with J gene TRBJ1-2; D is unclear. The CDR3 consists of 13 residues. The V gene's germline CDR1 is SGHKS and CDR2 YYEKEE (reference sequence). Between the trimmed V and J ends, which lost 3 bases and 0 bases, there was a span of 6 bases. Here the CDR3 reads CASSSVANYGYTF. In DNA, the CDR3 is TGTGCCAGCAGCTCGGTAGCTAACTATGGCTACACCTTC. Based on the CDR3 plus reference TRBV5-5 and TRBJ1-2, the full variable domain is DAGVTQSPTHLIKTRGQQVTLRCSPISGHKSVSWYQQVLGQGPQFIFQYYEKEERGRGNFPDRFSARQFPNYSSELNVNALLLGDSALYLCASSSVANYGYTFGSGTRLTVV.